This T cell receptor (beta chain) originates from a study of T cells in Graves' hyperthyroidism and ophthalmopathy. RNA transcripts provided the source from which TCR beta CDR3 regions were amplified. The TCR CDR3 first-round RT-PCR relied on the HTBI primer set. Using its own MiXCR run on the multiplex PCR reads, TCRdb lists one record per CDR3 protein. The sample has 400,000 to 450,000 distinct CDR3 sequences, roughly 15% seen once; the top ten hold 13%. The CDR3 spans 16 residues. V shed 1 base and J shed 1 base, with 11 bases lying between them. Findings and caveats of the study: Blood also carried most thyroid clonotypes expanded above 0.001.

This clonotype was counted ten times or more. The antigen remains undetermined. The receptor's source is a man between 18 and 35 years old with Graves' ophthalmopathy. This rearrangement joins TRBV12-3 or TRBV12-4 to TRBJ1-3; maybe TRBD1 (6 bases). Sequencing used blood. The CDR3 is CASSLESGTSGNTIYF. The CDR3 bases are TGTGCCAGCAGTTTAGAATCCGGGACATCTGGAAACACCATATATTTT.